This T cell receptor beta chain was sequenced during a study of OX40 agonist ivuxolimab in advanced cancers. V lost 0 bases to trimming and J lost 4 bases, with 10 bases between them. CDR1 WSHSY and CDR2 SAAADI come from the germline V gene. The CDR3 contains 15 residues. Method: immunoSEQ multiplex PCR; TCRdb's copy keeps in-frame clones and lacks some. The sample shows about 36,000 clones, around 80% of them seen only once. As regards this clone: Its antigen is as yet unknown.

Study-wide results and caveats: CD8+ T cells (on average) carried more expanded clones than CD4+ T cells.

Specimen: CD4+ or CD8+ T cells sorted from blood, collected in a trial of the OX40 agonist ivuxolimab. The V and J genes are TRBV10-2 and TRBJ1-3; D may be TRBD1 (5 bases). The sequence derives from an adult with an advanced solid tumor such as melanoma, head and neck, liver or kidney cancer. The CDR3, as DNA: TGCGCCAGCAGTGAGTCACCTGGGGCAGGAAACACCATATATTTT. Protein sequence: CASSESPGAGNTIYF.